A selection of T cell receptor beta chains follows, all from one sample in a study of cytomegalovirus exposure and HLA in healthy donors. The data were produced by immunoSEQ multiplex PCR, yet TCRdb's version contains in-frame clones alone and is incomplete. The sample lists tens of thousands of clones, roughly 66% occurring once. The source material was PBMCs. Every receptor here comes from a man younger than 40 in good health and CMV-seronegative. Both conserved end residues are part of each CDR3. The D gene is left open where the match is weak. Size values are once, few and many counts, or a class for expanded clones, and some rows have none.

V gene	J gene	D gene	clone size	CDR3 DNA	CDR3 protein
TRBV27	TRBJ2-7	TRBD2	few	TGTGCCAGCAGGATTAAAACGGGGACTAGCGGGGTTTACGAGCAGTACTTC	CASRIKTGTSGVYEQYF
TRBV19	TRBJ1-1	.	.	TGTGCCAGTCGTTTGGCTAACACTGAAGCTTTCTTT	CASRLANTEAFF
TRBV5-6	TRBJ2-2	TRBD1	.	TGTGCCAGCAGCACGCGGACAGGGGACACCGGGGAGCTGTTTTTT	CASSTRTGDTGELFF
TRBV18	TRBJ1-2	.	.	TGTGCCAGCTCCCCGGCAGGCGCGAACTATGGCTACACCTTC	CASSPAGANYGYTF
TRBV4-3	TRBJ2-5	TRBD1	few	TGCGCCAGCAGCCAAGAATCAGGGGGCGAGACCCAGTACTTC	CASSQESGGETQYF
TRBV27	TRBJ1-1	.	once	TGTGCCAGCAGTCTCCTTCGAGGGGAAGCTTTCTTT	CASSLLRGEAFF
TRBV7-8	TRBJ1-2	.	once	TGTGCCAGCAGCCCCCGGTGGGGGGGCCGCTATGGCTACACCTTC	CASSPRWGGRYGYTF
TRBV5-6	TRBJ1-5	TRBD1	.	TGTGCCAGCAGCTTGTGGGGACAGGGGAGGCCCCAGCATTTT	CASSLWGQGRPQHF
TRBV30	TRBJ1-6	.	.	TGTGCCTGGAGCAACTCACTGGGGGGAATTACTGATAATTCACCCCTCCACTTT	CAWSNSLGGITDNSPLHF
TRBV19	TRBJ2-5	TRBD1	.	TGTGCCAGTAGTATAGGGACAGGGGTCGTAGAGACCCAGTACTTC	CASSIGTGVVETQYF
TRBV7-9	TRBJ2-3	TRBD1	.	TGTGCCAGCAGAACCAACAGGGGGCCCACCGATACGCAGTATTTT	CASRTNRGPTDTQYF
TRBV29-1	TRBJ1-1	.	.	TGCAGCGTTGACCGGAACACTGAAGCTTTCTTT	CSVDRNTEAFF
TRBV6-5	TRBJ1-5	.	.	TGTGCCACCAAAGGCAGGGCTACCAATCAGCCCCAGCATTTT	CATKGRATNQPQHF
TRBV5-1	TRBJ1-2	.	.	TGCGCCAGCAGCCCGTTTGAGGCCACCCGAGGCGGCTACACCTTC	CASSPFEATRGGYTF
TRBV5-1	TRBJ2-7	TRBD1	.	TGCGCCAGCAGCCCCGGGACAGGGCCCCCCGAGCAGTACTTC	CASSPGTGPPEQYF
TRBV6-1	TRBJ1-5	TRBD1	.	TGTGCCACGGGACAGGGGGACAATCAGCCCCAGCATTTT	CATGQGDNQPQHF
TRBV6-1	TRBJ2-2	TRBD1	.	TGTGCCAGCAGTGTGCCGGGACAGGGTATCGGCGGGGAGCTGTTTTTT	CASSVPGQGIGGELFF
TRBV7-2	TRBJ1-1	TRBD1	few	TGTGCCAGCAGCTTAGTAAGGGACAGGGGGCGTAACACTGAAGCTTTCTTT	CASSLVRDRGRNTEAFF
TRBV27	TRBJ2-6	TRBD2	once	TGTGCCAGCACCGACCCGGGGGGGCCCGGCTCTGGGGCCAACGTCCTGACTTTC	CASTDPGGPGSGANVLTF